The clone carrying this T cell receptor beta chain was counted a single time. These data belong to a study of blood T cell repertoires in COVID-19. Study overall: Specimens from acute and convalescent COVID-19 originated in the United States, Italy and Spain.

In the authors' methods: Amplification of reference gene primers was used by the study to estimate nucleated cell counts. Clones were sequenced by immunoSEQ multiplex PCR, and TCRdb holds only the in-frame ones, with some missing. That table furnishes V, J and clone size, whereas the DNA furnished D and trimming. The sample includes fewer than 350,000 clones, 90% of them seen just once. The V and J ends lost 5 bases and 1 base, in that order; junction bases with no gene match: 7. Germline CDR1 SGHTA, CDR2 FQGNSA. The CDR3 loop spans 15 amino acids. This TCR derives from a woman aged 18-35 years with acute COVID-19. The rearrangement links TRBV7-2 to TRBJ2-7; 8 positions match TRBD1. The sequenced sample consisted of PBMCs or T cells enriched from blood (not recorded which). The CDR3 sequence is CASSPPDRESYEQYF. CDR3 nucleotide sequence: TGTGCCAGCAGCCCCCCGGACAGGGAATCCTACGAGCAGTACTTC. The full variable domain, with the rest looked up from reference TRBV7-2 and TRBJ2-7, is GAGVSQSPSNKVTEKGKDVELRCDPISGHTALYWYRQSLGQGLEFLIYFQGNSAPDKSGLPSDRFSAERTGGSVSTLTIQRTQQEDSAVYLCASSPPDRESYEQYFGPGTRLTVT.